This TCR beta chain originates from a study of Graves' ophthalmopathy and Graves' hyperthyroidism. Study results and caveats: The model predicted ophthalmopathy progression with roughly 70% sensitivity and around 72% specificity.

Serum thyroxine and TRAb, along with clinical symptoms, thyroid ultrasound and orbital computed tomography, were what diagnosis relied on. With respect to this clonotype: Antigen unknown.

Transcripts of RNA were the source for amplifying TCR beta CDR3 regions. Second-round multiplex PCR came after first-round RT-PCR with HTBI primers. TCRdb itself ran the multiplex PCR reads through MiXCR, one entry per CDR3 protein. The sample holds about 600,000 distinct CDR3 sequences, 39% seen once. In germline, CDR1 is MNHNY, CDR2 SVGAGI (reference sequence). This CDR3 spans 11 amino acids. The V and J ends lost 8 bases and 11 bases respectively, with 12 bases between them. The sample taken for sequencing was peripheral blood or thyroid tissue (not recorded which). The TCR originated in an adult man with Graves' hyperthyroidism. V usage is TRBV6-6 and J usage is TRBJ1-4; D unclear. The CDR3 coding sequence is TGTGCCAGCCACAACGGAGAGAAACTGTTTTTT. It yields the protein CASHNGEKLFF.